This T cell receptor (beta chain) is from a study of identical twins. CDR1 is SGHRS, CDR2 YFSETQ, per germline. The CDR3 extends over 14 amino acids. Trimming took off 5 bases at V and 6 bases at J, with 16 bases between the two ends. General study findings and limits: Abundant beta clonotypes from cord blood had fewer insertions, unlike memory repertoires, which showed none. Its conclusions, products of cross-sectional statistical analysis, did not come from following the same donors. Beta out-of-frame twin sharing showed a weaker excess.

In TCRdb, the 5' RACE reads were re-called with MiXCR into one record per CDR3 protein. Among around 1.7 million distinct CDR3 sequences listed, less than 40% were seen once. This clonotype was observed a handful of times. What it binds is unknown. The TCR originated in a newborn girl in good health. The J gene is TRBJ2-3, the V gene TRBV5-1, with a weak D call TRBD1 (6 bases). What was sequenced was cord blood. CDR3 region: CASSRDTPRDTQYF. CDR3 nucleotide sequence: TGCGCCAGCAGTCGGGACACACCAAGGGATACGCAGTATTTT.